This TCR beta chain was retrieved from a study of cytomegalovirus exposure and HLA in healthy donors. Overall study findings and caveats: According to an earlier analysis, most TCR beta V segments yielded productive rearrangements about 90% or about 30% of the time. It was reported that the classifier diagnosed cytomegalovirus status with high specificity and sensitivity in both the original and validation cohorts.

The CDR3 contains 14 residues. The germline gives CDR1 SEHNR, CDR2 FQNEAQ (reference sequence). Deletions cut 5 bases from V and 5 bases from J, with 16 bases between. Comments on this clone: Its matching antigen is unknown.

Both 60 Vbeta primers and 13 Jbeta primers went into the PCR. TCRdb's copy holds only in-frame clones and misses some; the assay was immunoSEQ multiplex PCR. Seen here are about 200,000 clones, about 90% observed once, and the top ten hold 1% to 1.5%. Sequenced material: PBMCs. The clonotype comes from a young man in good health and CMV-seronegative. The rearrangement joins TRBV7-9 to TRBJ2-7; D perhaps matches TRBD1 (5 bases). As DNA, the CDR3 is TGTGCCAGCAGCCCCAGGGCTGGGGAAAACGAGCAGTACTTC. It yields the protein CASSPRAGENEQYF.